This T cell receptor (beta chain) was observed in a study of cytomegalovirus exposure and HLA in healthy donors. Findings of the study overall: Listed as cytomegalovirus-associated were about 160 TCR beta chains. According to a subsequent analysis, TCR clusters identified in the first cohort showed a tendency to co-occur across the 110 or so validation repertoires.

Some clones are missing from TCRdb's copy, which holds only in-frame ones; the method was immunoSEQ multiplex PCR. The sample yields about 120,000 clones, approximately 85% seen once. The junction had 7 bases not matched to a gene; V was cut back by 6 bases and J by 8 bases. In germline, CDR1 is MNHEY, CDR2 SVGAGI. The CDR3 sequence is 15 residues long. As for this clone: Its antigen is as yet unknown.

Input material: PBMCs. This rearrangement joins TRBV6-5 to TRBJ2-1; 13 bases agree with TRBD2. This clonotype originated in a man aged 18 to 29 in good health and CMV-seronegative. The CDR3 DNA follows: TGTGCCAGCAGCCCGGGACTAGCGGGAATCTATGAGCAGTTCTTC. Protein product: CASSPGLAGIYEQFF.